This T cell receptor (beta chain) is drawn from a study of T-cell memory formation after mild COVID-19 (dated by TCRdb to the early 2020s). Looking at the study overall: Most TCR sequence clusters were specific to one of the two donors. Two young, previously healthy adult volunteers made up the cohort, one male and one female. In two donors, T-cell clones that expanded and contracted after mild COVID-19 were followed by sequencing TCRalpha and TCRbeta repertoires longitudinally.

This clonotype has only a few counts. It lacks a known antigen. Base-call qualities are not available, and no considerably larger clone is one nucleotide away. Ficoll-Paque density gradient centrifugation was the method used to isolate PBMCs. General study outcomes and caveats: Some responding clones were detected in pre-infection memory, suggesting pre-existing cross-reactive memory T cells joined the SARS-CoV-2 response. SARS-CoV-2 specificity was not confirmed for the second-wave clones peaking on day 37. Only two mild cases were covered in the study, and larger cohorts including severe cases with pre-infection samples were considered necessary. Balanced CD4/CD8 phenotypes were observed for clones contracting from day 15 to 85, whereas a bias towards CD4+ was observed for a second wave of clones expanding from day 15 to 37. Contracting CD4+ clones turned up mainly in the CM and EM memory subsets, whereas EMRA was where CD8+ clones were enriched.

The data were produced on an Illumina NovaSeq 6000. TCRalpha and TCRbeta cDNA libraries were constructed by 5'RACE with constant-segment primers, with sample barcodes and unique molecular identifiers being introduced. Trizol reagent was used to extract RNA from every sample. Library amplification was performed in two PCR steps, and a second sample barcode and Illumina TruSeq adapters were introduced in the second step. Sequencing of libraries was performed on an Illumina NovaSeq with 2 x 150 bp paired-end reads. The study's processing was this. The reads were demultiplexed and collapsed into UMI-guided consensus sequences using migec v1.2.7. Using mixcr v2.1.11, UMI consensuses were aligned to TRA and TRB V and J templates and then assembled into clonotypes. Clonotypes were classified as expanded or contracted when called significant by both edgeR and NoisET, with noise models trained on biological replicates. edgeR calls used a false discovery rate-adjusted p below 0.01 and a log2 fold-change threshold of 1. As an exploratory analysis of dynamics, max-normalized trajectories of the 1000 most abundant clonotypes were examined with PCA combined with hierarchical clustering. Each responding clone was given a CD4 or CD8 phenotype based on the CD4+ and CD8+ repertoires, which had been sequenced separately. Using fastp at Q25 and MiXCR, TCRdb reprocessed the public reads and kept productive beta chains. Records with the same CDR3 protein are collapsed into one entry carrying the most frequent genes and DNA. The V and J calls, along with clone size, are taken from TCRdb and not from the paper's own processing. The sample table shows 250,000 to 350,000 distinct CDR3 sequences, and just under 20% are seen once. 20% to 25% of the sample rests with the top ten.

CDR1 and CDR2, per the germline V gene, are SNHLY and FYNNEI. Relative to germline, V is 4 bases shorter and J is 4 bases shorter, with 11 bases between their ends. Including cysteine and phenylalanine, the CDR3 has 13 amino acids. Only the CDR3 part of the read is kept: 39 bases, read in frame from the first base. Sequenced material: PBMCs or a T cell subset sorted from them (not recorded which). The receptor was derived from a man aged 18 to 29 who had mild COVID-19 (a few samples of this study predate the infection). The sample titles of this study are shuffled in the database, so cell type and time point are left out; the donor was told from shared clones. Here the chain combines TRBV2 and TRBJ2-7, with no confident D gene call. The CDR3 loop reads CASSVIPGYEQYF. At the DNA level, the sequence is TGTGCCAGCAGTGTTATCCCCGGTTACGAGCAGTACTTC.